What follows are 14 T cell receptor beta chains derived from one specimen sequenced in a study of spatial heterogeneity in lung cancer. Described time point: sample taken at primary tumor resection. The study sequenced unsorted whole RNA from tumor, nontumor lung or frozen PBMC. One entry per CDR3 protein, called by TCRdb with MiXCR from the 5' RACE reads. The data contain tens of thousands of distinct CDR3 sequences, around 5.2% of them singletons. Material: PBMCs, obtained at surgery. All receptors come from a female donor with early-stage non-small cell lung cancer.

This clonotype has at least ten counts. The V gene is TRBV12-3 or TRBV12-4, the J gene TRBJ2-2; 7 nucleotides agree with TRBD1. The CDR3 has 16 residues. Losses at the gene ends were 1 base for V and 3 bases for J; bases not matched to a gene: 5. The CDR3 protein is CASSLGQGVDTGELFF. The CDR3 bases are TGTGCCAGCAGTTTAGGCCAGGGGGTCGACACCGGGGAGCTGTTTTTT.

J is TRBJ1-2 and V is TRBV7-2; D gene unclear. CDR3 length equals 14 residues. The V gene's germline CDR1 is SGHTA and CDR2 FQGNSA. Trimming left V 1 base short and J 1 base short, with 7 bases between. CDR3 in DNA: TGTGCCAGCAGCTTAGTTCACCTTAACTATGGCTACACCTTC. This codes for CASSLVHLNYGYTF.

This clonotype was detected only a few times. The CDR3, as DNA: TGTGCCAGCAGCCAAGGGTACAGGGTCCTAGGCTGGCAGTACTTC. Translated, it gives CASSQGYRVLGWQYF. V gene TRBV3-1 combines with J gene TRBJ2-7; a weak D match, TRBD1 (6 bases). V lost 1 base to trimming and J lost 9 bases, with 19 bases between them. Germline CDR1 LGHDT, CDR2 YNNKEL (reference sequence). This CDR3 region has 15 residues.

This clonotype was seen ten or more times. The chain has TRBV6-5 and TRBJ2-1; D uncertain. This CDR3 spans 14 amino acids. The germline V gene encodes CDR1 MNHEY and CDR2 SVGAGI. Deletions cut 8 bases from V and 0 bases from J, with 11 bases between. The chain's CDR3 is CASCSWDSYNEQFF. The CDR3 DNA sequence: TGTGCCAGCTGCTCTTGGGACTCCTACAATGAGCAGTTCTTC.

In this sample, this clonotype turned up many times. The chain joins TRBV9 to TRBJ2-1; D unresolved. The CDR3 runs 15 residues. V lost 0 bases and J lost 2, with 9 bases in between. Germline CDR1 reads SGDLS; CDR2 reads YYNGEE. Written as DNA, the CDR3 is TGTGCCAGCAGCGTAGCTCCCAGGACCTACAATGAGCAGTTCTTC. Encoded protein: CASSVAPRTYNEQFF.

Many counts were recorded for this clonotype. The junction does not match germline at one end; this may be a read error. CDR3 amino acids: CASSAIPGTLDF. The CDR3 coding sequence is TGTGCCAGCAGCGCAATACCGGGAACACTGGACTTT. The V and J genes are TRBV7-9 and TRBJ1-1; D not resolved. Germline CDR1 reads SEHNR; CDR2 reads FQNEAQ (reference sequence). This CDR3 region has 12 residues. Based on the CDR3 plus reference TRBV7-9 and TRBJ1-1, the full variable domain is DTGVSQNPRHKITKRGQNVTFRCDPISEHNRLYWYRQTLGQGPEFLTYFQNEAQLEKSRLLSDRFSAERPKGSFSTLEIQRTEQGDSAMYLCASSAIPGTLDFGQGTRLTVV.

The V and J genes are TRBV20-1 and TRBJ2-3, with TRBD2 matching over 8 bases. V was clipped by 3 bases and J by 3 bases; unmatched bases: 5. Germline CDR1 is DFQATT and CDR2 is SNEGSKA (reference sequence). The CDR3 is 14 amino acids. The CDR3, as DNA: TGCAGTGCTAGTTTCAGCGGGAGAACAGATACGCAGTATTTT. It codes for CSASFSGRTDTQYF.

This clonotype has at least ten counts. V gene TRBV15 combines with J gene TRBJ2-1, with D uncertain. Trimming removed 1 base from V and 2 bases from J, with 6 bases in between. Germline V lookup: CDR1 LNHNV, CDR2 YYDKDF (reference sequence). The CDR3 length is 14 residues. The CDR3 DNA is TGTGCCACCAGCAGAGGAGAGCCCTACAATGAGCAGTTCTTC. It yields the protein CATSRGEPYNEQFF.

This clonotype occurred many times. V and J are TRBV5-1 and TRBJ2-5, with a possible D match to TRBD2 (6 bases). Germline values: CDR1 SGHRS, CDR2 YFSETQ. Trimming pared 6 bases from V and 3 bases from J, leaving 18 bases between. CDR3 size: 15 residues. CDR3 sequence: CASTKSQGGEETQYF. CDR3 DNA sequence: TGCGCCAGCACCAAAAGTCAGGGAGGCGAAGAGACCCAGTACTTC. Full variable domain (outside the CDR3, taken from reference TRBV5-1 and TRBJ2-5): KAGVTQTPRYLIKTRGQQVTLSCSPISGHRSVSWYQQTPGQGLQFLFEYFSETQRNKGNFPGRFSGRQFSNSRSEMNVSTLELGDSALYLCASTKSQGGEETQYFGPGTRLLVL.

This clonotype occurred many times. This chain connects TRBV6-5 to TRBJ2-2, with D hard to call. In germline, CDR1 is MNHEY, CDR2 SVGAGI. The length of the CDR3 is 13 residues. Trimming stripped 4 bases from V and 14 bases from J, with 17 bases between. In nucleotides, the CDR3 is TGTGCCAGCAGTTCCCCCCTCGAGATTGACCTGTTTTTT. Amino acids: CASSSPLEIDLFF.

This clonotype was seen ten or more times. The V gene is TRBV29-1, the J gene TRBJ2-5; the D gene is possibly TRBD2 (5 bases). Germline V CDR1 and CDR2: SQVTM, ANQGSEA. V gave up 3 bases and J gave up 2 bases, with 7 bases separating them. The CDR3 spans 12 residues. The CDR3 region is CSVERRQETQYF. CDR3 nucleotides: TGCAGCGTTGAGAGGAGGCAAGAGACCCAGTACTTC.

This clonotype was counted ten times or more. CDR3 residues: CASSAQVSYEQYF. CDR3 nucleotide sequence: TGTGCCAGCAGTGCTCAGGTTTCCTACGAGCAGTACTTC. The chain recombines TRBV2 with TRBJ2-7; D is unclear. CDR3 length equals 13 residues. Germline V gene sequence: CDR1 SNHLY, CDR2 FYNNEI. The V and J ends lost 4 bases and 1 base respectively, with 8 bases between them.

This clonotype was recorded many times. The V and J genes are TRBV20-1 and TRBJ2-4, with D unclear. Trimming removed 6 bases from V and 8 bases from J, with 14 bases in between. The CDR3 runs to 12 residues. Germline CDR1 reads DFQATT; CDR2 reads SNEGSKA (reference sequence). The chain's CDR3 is CSASTGWDIQYF. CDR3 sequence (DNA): TGCAGTGCGTCGACTGGGTGGGACATTCAGTACTTC.

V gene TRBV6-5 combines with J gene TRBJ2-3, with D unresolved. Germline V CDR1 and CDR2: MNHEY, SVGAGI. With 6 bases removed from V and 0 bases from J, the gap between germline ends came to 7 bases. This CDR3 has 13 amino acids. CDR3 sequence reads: CASSEDSTDTQYF. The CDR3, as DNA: TGTGCCAGCAGCGAGGACAGCACAGATACGCAGTATTTT.